Listed below are T cell receptor beta chains from one sample, sequenced in a study of T cell changes during pregnancy in multiple sclerosis. The method was immunoSEQ multiplex PCR; TCRdb's version includes in-frame clones alone and lacks a portion of them. The sample consists of some 48,000 clones, 85% to 95% of them appearing once. The sample consisted of CD8+ T cells from peripheral blood mononuclear cells, taken in the first trimester of pregnancy. These receptors were collected from a female donor with multiple sclerosis, enrolled in a pregnancy study. The conserved cysteine and the conserved F or W are not part of the CDR3 here. The D gene is left open where the match is weak.

d_call v_call cdr3_aa
. TRBV7-2 ASSLLSGGRGPLNTEAF
TRBD2 TRBV4-1 ASSQVTSGPYEQY
. TRBV6-6 ASSPAYEQY
. TRBV9 ASSPVSDGMETQY
TRBD1 TRBV5-6 ASSSPGQVNTEAF
TRBD2 TRBV27 ASSPTGGNEQF
TRBD2 TRBV9 ASSAGLAGYNEQF
. TRBV25-1 ASSSPQGNTEAF
. TRBV6-1 ASSSRGSTEAF
. TRBV9 ASSDRVYGYT
. TRBV15 ATLHHLNYGYT
. TRBV5-1 ASSLSRHLSGELF
. TRBV7-9 ASSPDLLGGGAYNEQF
. TRBV6-1 ASSEFVGLDTQY
. TRBV2 ASSVFWAGSQETQY
TRBD2 TRBV5-6 ASSSLLAGWTDTQY
. TRBV10-3 AISESPGSYGYT
TRBD1 TRBV9 ASRGQGHYGYT
TRBD2 TRBV7-9 ARGEGYEQF
. TRBV19 ASSIFNTEAF
. TRBV7-7 ASSLGTGELYEQY
. TRBV25-1 ASSESTGPNTEAF
. TRBV4-1 ASRFGGSFT
. TRBV6-5 ASSYSGTRSLEQY
TRBD2 TRBV5-4 ASSLSGNPNYEQY
. TRBV29-1 SVEGAAGELF
. TRBV19 ASSWKTVANEKLF
TRBD2 TRBV4-3 ASSQDRGGGRYEQY
TRBD1 TRBV15 ATKAARDSINTDTQY
TRBD2 TRBV15 ATSSRTSAYNEQF
. TRBV27 ASSTPGDEQY
. TRBV11-2 ASSLGPDYGYT
. TRBV29-1 SVEDSRSYEQY
TRBD2 TRBV9 ASSVASGSPDTQY
TRBD2 TRBV6-4 ASSEAGEHNEQF
TRBD2 TRBV6-5 ASSYSLAGTDTQY
TRBD2 TRBV5-4 ASSFGREEETQY
TRBD1 TRBV6-5 ASSQYNRGREQY
. TRBV29-1 SVQAPNYGYT
. TRBV10-2 ASGTEAGPTDTQY
. TRBV4-1 ASSQTSGPIGDQPQH
TRBD1 TRBV6-1 ASSDHRTGGADTQY
TRBD1 TRBV7-6 ASSSTGKSNQPQH
. TRBV7-6 ASSLLGTHEQY
. TRBV6-1 ASSEADPGYNEQF
TRBD2 TRBV10-3 AMTSGENTGELF